This T cell receptor (beta chain) was captured in a study of T cells in Graves' hyperthyroidism and ophthalmopathy. This CDR3 contains 14 residues. Germline-derived CDR1 and CDR2 are MGHRA and YSYEKL. Trimming shortened V by 0 bases and J by 2 bases, and 5 bases separated the two germline ends. RNA transcripts provided the source from which TCR beta CDR3 regions were amplified. The TCR CDR3 was amplified in a first-round RT-PCR using the HTBI primer set. TCRdb fed the multiplex PCR reads into MiXCR, producing one record per CDR3 protein. This sample has 460,000 or so distinct CDR3 sequences, with around an eighth found just once.

The receptor was isolated from a woman under 30 with Graves' hyperthyroidism. The material sequenced was blood. V usage is TRBV4-1 and J usage is TRBJ2-1; D gene uncertain. CDR3 nucleotides: TGCGCCAGCAGCCAAGACCGGACCTACAATGAGCAGTTCTTC. Residues: CASSQDRTYNEQFF.